This T cell receptor (beta chain) was sequenced during a study of CD8 T cells in ankylosing spondylitis (dated by TCRdb to about 2017). Turning to the overall study: To find TCR variants linked to disease, the study profiled T cell receptor beta repertoires in ankylosing spondylitis patients and healthy donors. Peripheral blood samples were taken, and synovial fluid was additionally collected from ankylosing spondylitis patients. The full study cohort was made up of about two dozen ankylosing spondylitis patients and roughly 98 healthy donors. General findings and caveats noted by the study authors: Some motif variants were previously reported in synovial fluid and blood of reactive arthritis patients, suggesting common disease-initiation mechanisms. According to the report, matched synovial fluid samples from ankylosing spondylitis patients were significantly enriched for the disease-linked clones. A TCR beta motif of eight highly homologous amino acid variants appeared characteristic of blood from ankylosing spondylitis patients. In peripheral blood, the disease-linked clones were found at relatively low frequencies and had a CD8+ phenotype.

Trimmed from V: 3 bases; trimmed from J: 5 bases; junction bases lacking a gene match: 6. The CDR3 contains 15 residues, cysteine and phenylalanine counted. Just CDR3 DNA is preserved here, 45 bases in frame from base 1. This sample was sequenced with an Illumina HiSeq 2500. Quantitative 5'-RACE with molecular barcodes was the method used to prepare the TCR beta libraries. The authors' analysis ran thus. Disease-linked TCR variants were identified with a new computational method built on a probabilistic model of VDJ rearrangement. In-frame beta chains were kept once TCRdb had trimmed the public reads at Q25 with fastp and called clones with MiXCR. Rows matching on CDR3 protein sequence are summarized as one entry with the most common DNA and genes. The V and J calls follow TCRdb's processing rather than the paper's. This sample gives 200,000 to 250,000 distinct CDR3 sequences in total; approximately 20% of them show up just once. The ten most abundant clones make up roughly 46% of the sample.

This clonotype was detected a few times. Its binding antigen is unknown. Per-base quality was not reported, and no clone a single base away is much larger than it. The rearrangement combines TRBV12-3 or TRBV12-4 with TRBJ1-1; TRBD1 matches 10 bases in the middle. Sequencing used blood, either unsorted or a sorted T cell fraction (not recorded which). This receptor was obtained from a male donor with ankylosing spondylitis. The CDR3 here reads CASSFGDRGLTEAFF. The sequenced DNA is TGTGCCAGCAGTTTCGGAGACAGGGGGCTGACTGAAGCTTTCTTT.